This T cell receptor (beta chain) was recorded in a study of T cell clonality in common variable immunodeficiency. General study findings and limits: Authors noted CVID clonality's cause needs subpopulation repertoire sequencing. CVID subjects had higher TCRbeta clonality than healthy controls, most marked in about a third. In common variable immunodeficiency, TCR beta chains reportedly carried fewer deletions and N-nucleotide insertions.

This clone has ten or more counts. Its antigen remains unknown. With the read ending 3 residues before the CDR3 end, the germline J gene is used to fill in that end. Libraries were prepared by immunoSEQ multiplex PCR; TCRdb keeps only in-frame clonotypes and omits some of them. The sample contains 30,000 to 40,000 clones, none of them singletons. The CDR3 is made up of 16 amino acids. Per germline, CDR1 MGHRA and CDR2 YSYEKL. The ends lost 8 bases at V and 3 bases at J; junction bases unmatched: 11. The TCR comes from a person aged 18 to 70 in good health. The sequenced material came from peripheral blood mononuclear cells. The rearrangement joins TRBV4-1 to TRBJ2-2; TRBD1 matches at 8 bases. CDR3 loop: CASGRVDRGDTGELFF. The sequenced CDR3 bases are TGCGCCAGCGGGCGGGTTGACAGGGGCGACACCGGGGAG.